This TCR beta chain was identified in a study of shared clonotypes between healthy human individuals. Whole-study findings and limits: In contrast to clonotypes shared by all four donors, non-shared clonotypes had lower generation probabilities.

Details on this clone: Its specificity is not known.

With V trimmed by 11 bases and J by 0 bases, 5 bases remained unmatched. Germline-derived CDR1 and CDR2 are WNHNN and SYGVQD (reference sequence). The CDR3 consists of 13 residues. The table came from immunoSEQ multiplex PCR; TCRdb's copy has only in-frame clones and leaves some out. The sample shows hundreds of thousands of clones, less than 85% of them seen only once. The sequencing sample was made of memory CD4+ T cells sorted from blood. Specified subset: CD45RA-negative fraction. The V call is TRBV10-1, the J call TRBJ2-3, with 7 bases lining up with TRBD2. The sequence was collected from a woman in her 30s in good health. The CDR3 DNA is TGCGCCGGATTAGCGGGTAGCACAGATACGCAGTATTTT. Translated, it gives CAGLAGSTDTQYF.